These 4 T cell receptor beta chains were all obtained from the same sample, sequenced in a study of T cells in Graves' hyperthyroidism and ophthalmopathy. The CDR3 regions of TCR beta were amplified from RNA transcripts. First-round RT-PCR targeting the TCR CDR3 was performed with the HTBI primer set. Each CDR3 protein gets one entry after TCRdb re-called the multiplex PCR reads with MiXCR. The sample holds approximately 380,000 distinct CDR3 sequences, around 20% seen once. The sequenced material came from blood. These receptor sequences come from a man aged 18 to 30 with Graves' ophthalmopathy.

This clonotype was counted at least ten times. The chain employs TRBV6-1 and TRBJ1-2; D is uncertain. V was trimmed by 5 bases and J by 1 base, leaving 8 bases between them. The CDR3 loop spans 13 amino acids. The germline V gene has CDR1 MNHNS and CDR2 SASEGT. Here the CDR3 DNA reads TGTGCCAGCAGTCCCCGGTTTAACTATGGCTACACCTTC. As protein: CASSPRFNYGYTF.

Ten or more counts support this clonotype. This sequence joins TRBV6-1 and TRBJ1-5; 7 nucleotides align to TRBD1. From germline, CDR1 is MNHNS and CDR2 SASEGT. The CDR3 sequence is 13 residues long. The V and J ends lost 6 bases and 7 bases, in that order; junction bases with no gene match: 6. CDR3 residues: CASSQGGDQPQHF. The DNA for the CDR3 is TGTGCCAGCAGCCAGGGGGGGGACCAGCCCCAGCATTTT.

The sample holds many counts of this clonotype. The chain links TRBV7-6 to TRBJ2-1, with 7 bases that match TRBD1. The V segment lost 3 bases and the J segment 7 bases; nucleotides outside the gene matches: 3. Germline V gene data show CDR1 as SGHVS and CDR2 as FNYEAQ. The CDR3 is 13 amino acids. CDR3 loop: CASSFNRGNEQFF. CDR3 coding DNA: TGTGCCAGCAGCTTTAACAGGGGTAATGAGCAGTTCTTC.

This clonotype was detected many times. This chain joins TRBV6-1 and TRBJ1-5, with D perhaps matching TRBD1 (5 bases). V lost 5 bases and J lost 7, with 9 bases in between. This CDR3 region has 12 residues. Germline lookup yields CDR1 MNHNS and CDR2 SASEGT. The CDR3 bases are TGTGCCAGCAGTTACGCAGGGCAGCCCCAGCATTTT. It codes for CASSYAGQPQHF.